Presented here are 21 T cell receptor beta chains from one specimen sequenced in a study of shared clonotypes between healthy human individuals. The protocol was immunoSEQ multiplex PCR, while the TCRdb copy is restricted to in-frame clones and leaves out a portion. The data show over a million clones, approximately 68% seen once. Material for sequencing was memory CD4+ T cells sorted from blood. Sample subset: CD45RA-negative fraction. Receptors were obtained from a man in his late teens or twenties in good health.

This chain joins TRBV6-6 and TRBJ2-3; D is tentatively TRBD1 or TRBD2 (5 bases each). The CDR3 length is 15 residues. Germline V gene data show CDR1 as MNHNY and CDR2 as SVGAGI (reference sequence). Trimming left V 6 bases short and J 1 base short, with 14 bases between. In DNA form, the CDR3 reads TGTGCCAGCAGCCGGGACGGTGCTGGCACAGATACGCAGTATTTT. Its protein product is CASSRDGAGTDTQYF.

The rearrangement uses TRBV6-1 and TRBJ2-7, with a tentative D call TRBD2 (6 bases). V shed 6 bases and J shed 2 bases, with 14 bases lying between them. Per germline, CDR1 MNHNS and CDR2 SASEGT. The CDR3 is 14 amino acids. CDR3 nucleotide sequence: TGTGCCAGCAGACTCGGCGGGGCCACCTACGAGCAGTACTTC. This translates into CASRLGGATYEQYF.

Worth noting for this clone: This CDR3 is also generated by other DNA sequences in the sample. The CDR3 region has the DNA TGTGCCAGCAGCGTAGCGGGCAGCCCGTACGAGCAGTACTTC. This codes for CASSVAGSPYEQYF. This chain links TRBV9 with TRBJ2-7; D is ambiguous. Germline CDR1 reads SGDLS; CDR2 reads YYNGEE. The CDR3 extends over 14 amino acids. The V gene lost 0 bases and the J gene lost 4 bases, with 11 bases spanning the gap.

The count of this clone is one. This chain joins TRBV19 and TRBJ1-5, with a possible D match to TRBD1 (5 bases). Deletions cut 1 base from V and 2 bases from J, with 15 bases between. The CDR3 totals 17 residues. Germline CDR1 reads LNHDA; CDR2 reads SQIVND (reference sequence). The CDR3, as DNA: TGTGCCAGTAGTATAGTCCAAGGGGCCAAGGGCAATCAGCCCCAGCATTTT. It specifies CASSIVQGAKGNQPQHF.

The chain combines TRBV30 with TRBJ2-2; D gene uncertain. Germline CDR1 GTSNPN, CDR2 SVGIG (reference sequence). This CDR3 comprises 11 residues. V was pared by 0 bases and J by 8 bases, with 4 bases between. For the CDR3, the DNA is TGTGCCTGGAGTGTAAGGGGGGAGCTGTTTTTT. Translating it yields CAWSVRGELFF.

Remarks on this clone: Different DNA sequences within this sample yield the same CDR3. The chain carries TRBV5-6 and TRBJ1-2; D is uncertain. The CDR3 has 13 residues. In germline, CDR1 is SGHDT, CDR2 YYEEEE. V gave up 0 bases and J gave up 4 bases, with 7 bases separating them. In nucleotides, the CDR3 is TGTGCCAGCAGCTTGGGAGAGGGCTATGGCTACACCTTC. Its protein is CASSLGEGYGYTF.

This clone was detected only once. The chain carries TRBV7-8 and TRBJ1-1, with TRBD1 as a possible D gene (6 bases). The CDR3 contains 16 residues. The germline V and J ends were trimmed by 6 bases and 2 bases, with 19 bases remaining between them. Germline V lookup: CDR1 SGHVS, CDR2 FQNEAQ. DNA for the CDR3: TGTGCCAGCAGTCCAGGGGCTGGGGGGCTTAACACTGAAGCTTTCTTT. Protein sequence: CASSPGAGGLNTEAFF. The complete variable domain, with remaining parts taken from reference TRBV7-8 and TRBJ1-1, reads GAGVSQSPRYKVAKRGQDVALRCDPISGHVSLFWYQQALGQGPEFLTYFQNEAQLDKSGLPSDRFFAERPEGSVSTLKIQRTQQEDSAVYLCASSPGAGGLNTEAFFGQGTRLTVV.

V and J are TRBV7-8 and TRBJ1-6, with 7 positions matching TRBD1. The CDR3 sequence is 13 residues long. Germline V CDR1 and CDR2: SGHVS, FQNEAQ. After removal of 7 bases from V and 9 bases from J, the junction contained 6 bases not matched to a gene. This CDR3 is CASKGAGFSPLHF. In nucleotides, the CDR3 is TGTGCCAGCAAGGGGGCCGGATTTTCACCCCTCCACTTT.

The chain links TRBV27 to TRBJ1-2; tentatively, D is TRBD1 (6 bases). CDR3 length: 14 amino acids. Germline-derived CDR1 and CDR2 are MNHEY and SMNVEV (reference sequence). Trimming stripped 5 bases from V and 0 bases from J, with 10 bases between. The CDR3 region is CASSPGQPNYGYTF. In DNA form, the CDR3 reads TGTGCCAGCAGTCCCGGACAGCCTAACTATGGCTACACCTTC.

The rearrangement links TRBV5-1 to TRBJ2-7; D may be TRBD1 (6 bases). Germline V gene sequence: CDR1 SGHRS, CDR2 YFSETQ. The CDR3 covers 14 residues. The V and J ends lost 9 bases and 0 bases respectively, with 16 bases between them. This CDR3 reads CATSRGLSSYEQYF. The CDR3 nucleotides are TGCGCCACCAGTAGGGGGTTAAGCTCCTACGAGCAGTACTTC.

The chain combines TRBV5-4 with TRBJ2-1, with unresolved D. Germline-derived CDR1 and CDR2 are SGHNT and YYREEE (reference sequence). Trimming stripped 3 bases from V and 5 bases from J, with 3 bases between. This CDR3 is 11 amino acids long. The CDR3 nucleotides are TGTGCCAGCAGCTACAACAATGAGCAGTTCTTC. Translation gives CASSYNNEQFF.

This clone was picked up a small number of times. The chain combines TRBV10-3 with TRBJ2-5; 7 positions match TRBD1. V was clipped by 0 bases and J by 4 bases; unmatched bases: 2. In germline, CDR1 is ENHRY, CDR2 SYGVKD. The CDR3 extends over 14 amino acids. The CDR3 sequence is CAISESSGGETQYF. The CDR3 region has the DNA TGTGCCATCAGTGAGTCCTCAGGGGGAGAGACCCAGTACTTC.

This chain links TRBV6-1 with TRBJ2-3; no definite D call. Trimming pared 4 bases from V and 2 bases from J, leaving 10 bases between. The germline V gene encodes CDR1 MNHNS and CDR2 SASEGT. This CDR3 has 14 amino acids. CDR3 loop: CASSGLVSTDTQYF. In nucleotides, the CDR3 is TGTGCCAGCAGTGGGTTGGTTTCCACAGATACGCAGTATTTT.

The genes are TRBV10-3 and TRBJ2-1; D is undetermined. Trimming pared 3 bases from V and 6 bases from J, leaving 15 bases between. The CDR3 spans 15 residues. The germline V gene encodes CDR1 ENHRY and CDR2 SYGVKD. DNA of the CDR3: TGTGCCATCAGTGACATAGAGAGAAACGGCAATGAGCAGTTCTTC. Its translation: CAISDIERNGNEQFF.

This clone was detected only a few times. The chain uses TRBV4-3 and TRBJ2-1, with 9 bases identical to TRBD2. CDR3 length: 19 residues. The germline V gene has CDR1 LGHNA and CDR2 YSLEER. V trimming: 2 bases; J trimming: 3 bases; junction bases outside the gene matches: 14. The CDR3 DNA reads as TGCGCCAGCAGCCAAATGGCGGACTGGCGGGAGGGTTTCTACAATGAGCAGTTCTTC. Translation: CASSQMADWREGFYNEQFF.

This clone showed up many times. Distinct nucleotide sequences in the sample also encode this CDR3. The chain joins TRBV7-9 to TRBJ1-6; 7 bases are shared with TRBD1. CDR1 and CDR2 (germline): SEHNR, FQNEAQ (reference sequence). CDR3 size: 14 residues. V lost 5 bases, J lost 5 bases, and 3 bases stayed unmatched. The CDR3 sequence: CASSRDSDNSPLHF. In DNA form, the CDR3 reads TGTGCCAGCAGCCGGGACAGCGATAATTCACCCCTCCACTTT.

The chain is built from TRBV6-6 and TRBJ2-7; tentatively, D is TRBD2 (6 bases). Germline V gene data show CDR1 as MNHNY and CDR2 as SVGAGI (reference sequence). V gave up 7 bases and J gave up 4 bases, with 14 bases separating them. This CDR3 has 13 residues. The CDR3 spells CASNERGGYEQYF. The DNA for the CDR3 is TGTGCCAGCAACGAGAGAGGAGGGTACGAGCAGTACTTC.

V gene TRBV6-5 combines with J gene TRBJ2-5; 8 bases are shared with TRBD2. Per the germline V gene, CDR1 is MNHEY and CDR2 is SVGAGI. J was trimmed by 5 bases and V by 8 bases; bases with no gene match: 1. The CDR3 spans 11 residues. CDR3 bases: TGTGCCAGCGGGACTAGGGAGACCCAGTACTTC. It translates to CASGTRETQYF.

As concerns this clone: Other DNA sequences in this specimen translate into the identical CDR3. The chain recombines TRBV19 with TRBJ1-1; D not resolved. Germline V gene data show CDR1 as LNHDA and CDR2 as SQIVND (reference sequence). Trimming shortened V by 3 bases and J by 4 bases, and 9 bases separated the two germline ends. This CDR3 contains 13 residues. CDR3: CASSIRGLTEAFF. The CDR3, as DNA: TGTGCCAGTAGTATCCGGGGTCTCACTGAAGCTTTCTTT. The variable domain in full, completed from reference TRBV19 and TRBJ1-1, reads DGGITQSPKYLFRKEGQNVTLSCEQNLNHDAMYWYRQDPGQGLRLIYYSQIVNDFQKGDIAEGYSVSREKKESFPLTVTSAQKNPTAFYLCASSIRGLTEAFFGQGTRLTVV.

This clone was counted a single time. The rearrangement links TRBV5-1 to TRBJ2-3, with 12 bases fitting TRBD2. Germline CDR1 and CDR2: SGHRS and YFSETQ. V gave up 4 bases and J gave up 2 bases; unmatched junction bases: 5. The CDR3 is made up of 16 amino acids. The chain's CDR3 is CASSMRLAGVTDTQYF. Written as DNA, the CDR3 is TGCGCCAGCAGCATGAGACTAGCGGGAGTCACAGATACGCAGTATTTT.

The V gene is TRBV27, the J gene TRBJ2-7; possible D gene TRBD1, 6 bases. Germline CDR1 and CDR2: MNHEY and SMNVEV (reference sequence). This CDR3 region has 15 residues. V gave up 5 bases and J gave up 0 bases, with 14 bases separating them. CDR3 protein: CASSLRQARSYEQYF. CDR3 bases: TGTGCCAGCAGTCTACGACAGGCGCGCTCCTACGAGCAGTACTTC.